This T cell receptor beta chain originates from a study of blood T cell repertoires in COVID-19. V was clipped by 3 bases and J by 0 bases; unmatched bases: 3. Germline V gene lookup returns CDR1 SGDLS and CDR2 YYNGEE. The CDR3 runs to 17 residues. In the authors' workflow: The authors estimated nucleated cell counts from reference gene primer amplification. Here immunoSEQ multiplex PCR was the method, and the copy in TCRdb shows in-frame clones only, minus some. D and trimming were read from the DNA, whereas the V and J calls and clone size are those reported in that table. This table has roughly 260,000 clones, 86% appearing once.

The J gene is TRBJ2-1, the V gene TRBV9, with 13 bases matching TRBD2. Material: peripheral blood. The TCR sequence derives from a man in his forties who had recovered from COVID-19. The CDR3 nucleotides read TGTGCCAGCAGCGGTAGACTAGCGGGGGGCTCCTACAATGAGCAGTTCTTC. Its protein is CASSGRLAGGSYNEQFF.